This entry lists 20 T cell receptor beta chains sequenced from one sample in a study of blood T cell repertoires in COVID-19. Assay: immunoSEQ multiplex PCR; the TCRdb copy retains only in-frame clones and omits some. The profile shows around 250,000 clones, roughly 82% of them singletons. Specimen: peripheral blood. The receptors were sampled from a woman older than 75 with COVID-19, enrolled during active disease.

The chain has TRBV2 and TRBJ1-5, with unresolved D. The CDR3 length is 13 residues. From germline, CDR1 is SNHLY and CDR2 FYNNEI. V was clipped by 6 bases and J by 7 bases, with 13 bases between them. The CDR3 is CASRQWSGQPQHF. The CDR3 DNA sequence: TGTGCCAGCAGGCAGTGGAGCGGGCAGCCCCAGCATTTT.

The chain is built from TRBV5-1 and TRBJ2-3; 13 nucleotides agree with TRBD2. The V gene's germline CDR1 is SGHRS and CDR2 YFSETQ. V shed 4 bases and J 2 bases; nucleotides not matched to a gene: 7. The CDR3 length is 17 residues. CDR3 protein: CASSKLAGGPNTDTQYF. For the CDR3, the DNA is TGCGCCAGCAGCAAACTAGCGGGGGGGCCGAACACAGATACGCAGTATTTT.

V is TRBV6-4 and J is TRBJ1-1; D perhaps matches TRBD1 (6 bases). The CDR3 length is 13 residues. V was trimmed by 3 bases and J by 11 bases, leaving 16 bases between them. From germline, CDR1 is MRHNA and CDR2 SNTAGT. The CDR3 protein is CASSDSPGVVAFF. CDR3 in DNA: TGTGCCAGCAGTGATTCACCAGGGGTTGTTGCTTTCTTT.

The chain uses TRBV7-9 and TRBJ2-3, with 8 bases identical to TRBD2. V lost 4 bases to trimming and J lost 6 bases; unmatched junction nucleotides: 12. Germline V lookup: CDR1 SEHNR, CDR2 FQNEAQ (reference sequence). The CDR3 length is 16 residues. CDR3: CASSSVGTGGPDTQYF. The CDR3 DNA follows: TGTGCCAGCAGCTCAGTTGGGACGGGGGGGCCGGATACGCAGTATTTT.

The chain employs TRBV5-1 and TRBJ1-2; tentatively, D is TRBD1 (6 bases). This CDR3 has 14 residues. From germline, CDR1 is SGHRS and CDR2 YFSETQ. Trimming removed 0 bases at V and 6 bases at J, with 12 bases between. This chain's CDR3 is CASSLGEGVHGYTF. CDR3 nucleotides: TGCGCCAGCAGCTTGGGGGAGGGGGTCCATGGCTACACCTTC. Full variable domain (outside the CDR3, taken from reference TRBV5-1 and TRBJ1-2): KAGVTQTPRYLIKTRGQQVTLSCSPISGHRSVSWYQQTPGQGLQFLFEYFSETQRNKGNFPGRFSGRQFSNSRSEMNVSTLELGDSALYLCASSLGEGVHGYTFGSGTRLTVV.

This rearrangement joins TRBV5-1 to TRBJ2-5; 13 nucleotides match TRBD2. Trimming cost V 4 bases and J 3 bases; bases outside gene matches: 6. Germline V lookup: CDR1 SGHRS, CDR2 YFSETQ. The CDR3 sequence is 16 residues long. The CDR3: CASSPGTSGVEETQYF. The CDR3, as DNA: TGCGCCAGCAGCCCAGGGACTAGCGGGGTGGAAGAGACCCAGTACTTC.

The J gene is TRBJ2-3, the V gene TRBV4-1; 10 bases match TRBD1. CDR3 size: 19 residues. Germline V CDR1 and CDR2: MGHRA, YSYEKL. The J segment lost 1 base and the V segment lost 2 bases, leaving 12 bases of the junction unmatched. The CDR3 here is CASSQPGTGVVGGTDTQYF. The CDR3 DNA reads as TGCGCCAGCAGCCAACCCGGGACAGGGGTTGTTGGTGGCACAGATACGCAGTATTTT.

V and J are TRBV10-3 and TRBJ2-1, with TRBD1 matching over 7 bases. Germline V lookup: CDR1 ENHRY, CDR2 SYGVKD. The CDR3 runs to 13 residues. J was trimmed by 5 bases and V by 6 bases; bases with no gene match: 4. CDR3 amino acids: CAISDRDNNEQFF. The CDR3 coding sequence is TGTGCCATCAGCGACAGGGATAACAATGAGCAGTTCTTC.

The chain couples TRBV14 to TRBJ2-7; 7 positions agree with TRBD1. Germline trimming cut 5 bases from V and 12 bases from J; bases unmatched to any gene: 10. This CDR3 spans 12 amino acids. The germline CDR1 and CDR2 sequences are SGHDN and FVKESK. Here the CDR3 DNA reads TGTGCCAGCAGCTATGAGGGGGCGAAGCGGTACGTC. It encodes CASSYEGAKRYV.

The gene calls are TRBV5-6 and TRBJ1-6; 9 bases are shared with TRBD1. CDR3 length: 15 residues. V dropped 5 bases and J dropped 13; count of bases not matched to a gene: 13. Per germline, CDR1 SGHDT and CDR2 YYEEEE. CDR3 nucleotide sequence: TGTGCCAGCAGACTCTCCGGGACAGGGTTCAACCCCCTCCACTTT. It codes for CASRLSGTGFNPLHF.

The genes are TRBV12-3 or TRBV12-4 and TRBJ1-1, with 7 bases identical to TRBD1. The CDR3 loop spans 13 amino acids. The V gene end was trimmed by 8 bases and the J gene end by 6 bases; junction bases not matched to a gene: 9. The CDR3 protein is CASHQRGRAEAFF. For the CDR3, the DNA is TGTGCCAGCCACCAGAGGGGGCGAGCTGAAGCTTTCTTT.

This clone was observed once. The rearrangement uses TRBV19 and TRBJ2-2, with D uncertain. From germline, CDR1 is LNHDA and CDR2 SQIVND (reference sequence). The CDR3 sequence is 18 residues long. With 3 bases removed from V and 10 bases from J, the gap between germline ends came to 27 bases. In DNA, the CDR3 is TGTGCCAGTAGTATTCTTTATGGGCCGCAACGGTTGAAAATGGAGCTGTTTTTT. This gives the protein CASSILYGPQRLKMELFF. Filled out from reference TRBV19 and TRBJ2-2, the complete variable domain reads DGGITQSPKYLFRKEGQNVTLSCEQNLNHDAMYWYRQDPGQGLRLIYYSQIVNDFQKGDIAEGYSVSREKKESFPLTVTSAQKNPTAFYLCASSILYGPQRLKMELFFGEGSRLTVL.

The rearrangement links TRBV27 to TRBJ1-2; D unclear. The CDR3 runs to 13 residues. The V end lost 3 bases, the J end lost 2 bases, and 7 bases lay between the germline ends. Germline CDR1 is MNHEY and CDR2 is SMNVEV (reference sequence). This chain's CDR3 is CASSFSGNYGYTF. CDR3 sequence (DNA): TGTGCCAGCAGTTTTTCCGGGAACTATGGCTACACCTTC.

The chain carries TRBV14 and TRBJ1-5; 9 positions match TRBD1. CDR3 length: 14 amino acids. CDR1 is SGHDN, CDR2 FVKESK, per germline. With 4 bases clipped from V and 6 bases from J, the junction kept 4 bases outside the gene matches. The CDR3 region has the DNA TGTGCCAGCAGCCCCGGGACAGGGAGTCAGCCCCAGCATTTT. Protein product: CASSPGTGSQPQHF.

DNA for the CDR3: TGTGCCAGCGGACAGGGACCCATGGACACCGGGGAGCTGTTTTTT. This encodes CASGQGPMDTGELFF. This rearrangement joins TRBV6-1 to TRBJ2-2; TRBD1 aligns across 8 bases. Germline values: CDR1 MNHNS, CDR2 SASEGT. The CDR3 runs 15 residues. The ends lost 8 bases at V and 3 bases at J; junction bases unmatched: 8.

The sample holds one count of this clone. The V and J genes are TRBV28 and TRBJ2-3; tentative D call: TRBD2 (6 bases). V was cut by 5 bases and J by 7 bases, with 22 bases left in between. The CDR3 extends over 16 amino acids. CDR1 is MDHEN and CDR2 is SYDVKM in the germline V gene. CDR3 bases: TGTGCCAGCAGTGGGGCGGGACCACTTACGGAGAATACGCAGTATTTT. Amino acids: CASSGAGPLTENTQYF.

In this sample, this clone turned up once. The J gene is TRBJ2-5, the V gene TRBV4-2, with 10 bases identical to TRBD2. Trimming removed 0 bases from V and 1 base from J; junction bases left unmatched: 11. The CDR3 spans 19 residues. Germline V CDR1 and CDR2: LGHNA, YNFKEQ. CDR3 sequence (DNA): TGTGCCAGCAGCCAAGAGGGGTGGGGTAGCGGGGGGATCCAAGAGACCCAGTACTTC. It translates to CASSQEGWGSGGIQETQYF.

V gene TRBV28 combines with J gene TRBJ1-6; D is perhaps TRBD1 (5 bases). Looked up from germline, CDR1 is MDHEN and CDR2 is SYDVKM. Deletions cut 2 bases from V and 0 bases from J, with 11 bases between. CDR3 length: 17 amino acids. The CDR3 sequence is CASSLEVGGSYNSPLHF. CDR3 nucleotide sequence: TGTGCCAGCAGTTTAGAGGTGGGGGGCTCCTATAATTCACCCCTCCACTTT.

The CDR3 DNA reads TGTGCCAGCCGGGGAAAAGAAAAAAAACTGTTTTTT. Translating gives CASRGKEKKLFF. The chain uses TRBV19 and TRBJ1-4; the D is unclear. This CDR3 spans 12 amino acids. The germline V gene has CDR1 LNHDA and CDR2 SQIVND (reference sequence). V lost 9 bases, J lost 9 bases, and 14 bases lay in between. Full variable domain (remainder filled in from reference TRBV19 and TRBJ1-4): DGGITQSPKYLFRKEGQNVTLSCEQNLNHDAMYWYRQDPGQGLRLIYYSQIVNDFQKGDIAEGYSVSREKKESFPLTVTSAQKNPTAFYLCASRGKEKKLFFGSGTQLSVL.

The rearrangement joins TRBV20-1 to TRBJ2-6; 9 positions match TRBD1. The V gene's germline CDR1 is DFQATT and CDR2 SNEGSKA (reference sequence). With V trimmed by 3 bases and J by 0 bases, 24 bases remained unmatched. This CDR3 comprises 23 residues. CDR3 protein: CSASRGRVGTGRDISSGANVLTF. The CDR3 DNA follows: TGCAGTGCTAGTAGGGGACGGGTCGGGACAGGGAGGGATATAAGCTCTGGGGCCAACGTCCTGACTTTC.